The clone carrying this TCR beta chain was detected only a few times. Its antigen is not known. This entry belongs to a study of T cell repertoires in cytomegalovirus infection. Study-level results: In two of eight donors, the top clonotype was HLA-C-restricted CMV-specific.

TCRdb itself ran the reads through MiXCR, one entry per CDR3 protein. This table has about 360,000 distinct CDR3 sequences, about a third appearing once. CDR3 length: 13 residues. Unmatched junction bases numbered 11, after V lost 11 bases and J lost 5 bases. The sample was cultured PBMCs, taken from culture after CMV antigen stimulation. The rearrangement joins TRBV12-3 or TRBV12-4 to TRBJ2-5; 7 bases agree with TRBD2. The sequence came from a human donor in good health (CMV status not recorded). Some clones in this sample may be carry-over from other donors' samples. In DNA, the CDR3 is TGTGCCGTCCAGCGGGGTTATTCTGAGACCCAGTACTTC. It codes for CAVQRGYSETQYF.